This is a list of T cell receptor beta chains from one sample in a study of cytomegalovirus exposure and HLA in healthy donors. The assay was immunoSEQ multiplex PCR, and TCRdb's table has in-frame clones only and misses some. The table has under 200,000 clones, about three quarters seen once. The sample comprised PBMCs. The source is a woman in her forties in good health and CMV-seronegative. Each CDR3 is given with its conserved first and last residue. D genes are given only for firm matches. Part of the rows lack a size; the others show once, few, many or a class for expanded clones.

clone_size: once
v_call: TRBV4-2
j_call: TRBJ1-1
d_call: TRBD1
cdr3_aa: CASSLSGGNTEAFF
cdr3_nt: TGTGCCAGCAGTTTATCAGGGGGAAACACTGAAGCTTTCTTT

clone_size: few
v_call: TRBV14
j_call: TRBJ1-2
d_call: NA
cdr3_aa: CASSQARRAAGYTF
cdr3_nt: TGTGCCAGCAGCCAAGCAAGGCGGGCTGCCGGCTACACCTTC

clone_size: NA
v_call: TRBV27
j_call: TRBJ2-7
d_call: TRBD1
cdr3_aa: CASSAAGTGTREQYF
cdr3_nt: TGTGCCAGCAGTGCCGCCGGGACAGGGACTCGAGAGCAGTACTTC

clone_size: NA
v_call: TRBV11-3
j_call: TRBJ2-1
d_call: NA
cdr3_aa: CASSRRQENNEQFF
cdr3_nt: TGTGCCAGCAGCAGACGACAGGAAAACAATGAGCAGTTCTTC

clone_size: NA
v_call: TRBV2
j_call: TRBJ2-5
d_call: NA
cdr3_aa: CASGLTGGTQYF
cdr3_nt: TGTGCCAGCGGATTGACCGGGGGGACCCAGTACTTC

clone_size: NA
v_call: TRBV4-1
j_call: TRBJ2-7
d_call: TRBD2
cdr3_aa: CASSQIPSGEYEQYF
cdr3_nt: TGCGCCAGCAGCCAAATCCCTAGCGGGGAGTACGAGCAGTACTTC

clone_size: NA
v_call: TRBV7-2
j_call: TRBJ2-3
d_call: TRBD2
cdr3_aa: CASSLVASGGGTDTQYF
cdr3_nt: TGTGCCAGCAGCTTAGTAGCTAGCGGGGGAGGCACAGATACGCAGTATTTT

clone_size: NA
v_call: TRBV14
j_call: TRBJ1-4
d_call: NA
cdr3_aa: CASSQAGAGLFF
cdr3_nt: TGTGCCAGCAGCCAAGCGGGAGCAGGGCTGTTTTTT

clone_size: NA
v_call: TRBV10-2
j_call: TRBJ1-5
d_call: NA
cdr3_aa: CASSESGLNQPQHF
cdr3_nt: TGCGCCAGCAGTGAGTCGGGCCTAAATCAGCCCCAGCATTTT

clone_size: NA
v_call: TRBV5-6
j_call: TRBJ1-2
d_call: TRBD1
cdr3_aa: CASSLWDRGPTTF
cdr3_nt: TGTGCCAGCAGCTTGTGGGACAGGGGGCCAACCACCTTC

clone_size: NA
v_call: TRBV7-9
j_call: TRBJ1-4
d_call: NA
cdr3_aa: CASSRQSGSTNEKLFF
cdr3_nt: TGTGCCAGCAGCCGTCAGTCGGGTTCAACTAATGAAAAACTGTTTTTT

clone_size: few
v_call: TRBV28
j_call: TRBJ1-5
d_call: NA
cdr3_aa: CASRGPFGNQPQHF
cdr3_nt: TGTGCCAGCAGGGGCCCTTTCGGCAATCAGCCCCAGCATTTT

clone_size: NA
v_call: TRBV5-6
j_call: TRBJ2-7
d_call: TRBD2
cdr3_aa: CASSRTSGVYEQYF
cdr3_nt: TGTGCCAGCTCACGGACTAGCGGGGTCTACGAGCAGTACTTC

clone_size: NA
v_call: TRBV6-1
j_call: TRBJ2-1
d_call: TRBD2
cdr3_aa: CASSEMTSSSEQFF
cdr3_nt: TGTGCCAGCAGTGAAATGACTAGCAGTAGTGAGCAGTTCTTC

clone_size: NA
v_call: TRBV5-1
j_call: TRBJ2-2
d_call: NA
cdr3_aa: CASSLAPGNTGELFF
cdr3_nt: TGCGCCAGCAGCTTGGCCCCAGGGAACACCGGGGAGCTGTTTTTT

clone_size: NA
v_call: TRBV5-1
j_call: TRBJ2-7
d_call: NA
cdr3_aa: CASSLAGTPSEEQYF
cdr3_nt: TGCGCCAGCAGCTTGGCCGGGACACCAAGCGAGGAGCAGTACTTC

clone_size: NA
v_call: TRBV2
j_call: TRBJ1-4
d_call: NA
cdr3_aa: CASSERAAGEKLFF
cdr3_nt: TGTGCCAGCAGTGAAAGGGCGGCGGGTGAAAAACTGTTTTTT

clone_size: once
v_call: TRBV2
j_call: TRBJ1-4
d_call: TRBD1
cdr3_aa: CASIRQGTGNEKLFF
cdr3_nt: TGTGCCAGCATTAGACAGGGGACGGGTAATGAAAAACTGTTTTTT

clone_size: NA
v_call: TRBV5-1
j_call: TRBJ1-1
d_call: TRBD1
cdr3_aa: CASSWGTANTEAFF
cdr3_nt: TGCGCCAGCAGCTGGGGGACAGCGAACACTGAAGCTTTCTTT

clone_size: NA
v_call: TRBV6-1
j_call: TRBJ2-5
d_call: TRBD2
cdr3_aa: CASKVGGSMETQYF
cdr3_nt: TGTGCCAGCAAAGTCGGGGGGTCCATGGAGACCCAGTACTTC

clone_size: NA
v_call: TRBV7-6
j_call: TRBJ2-6
d_call: NA
cdr3_aa: CASSLAILANSGANVLTF
cdr3_nt: TGTGCCAGCAGCTTAGCGATCCTAGCAAACTCTGGGGCCAACGTCCTGACTTTC

clone_size: NA
v_call: TRBV19
j_call: TRBJ2-2
d_call: TRBD2
cdr3_aa: CASSILAGDTGELFF
cdr3_nt: TGTGCCAGTAGTATATTAGCGGGGGACACCGGGGAGCTGTTTTTT

clone_size: NA
v_call: TRBV5-1
j_call: TRBJ2-3
d_call: TRBD2
cdr3_aa: CASRGGASGATDTQYF
cdr3_nt: TGCGCCAGCAGGGGTGGGGCTAGCGGGGCCACAGATACGCAGTATTTT

clone_size: NA
v_call: TRBV5-1
j_call: TRBJ2-7
d_call: NA
cdr3_aa: CASSSEEHFSYEQYF
cdr3_nt: TGCGCCAGCAGCTCGGAGGAACACTTCTCCTACGAGCAGTACTTC

clone_size: NA
v_call: TRBV4-2
j_call: TRBJ2-7
d_call: NA
cdr3_aa: CASSQVLANSYEQYF
cdr3_nt: TGTGCCAGCAGCCAAGTTCTGGCAAACTCCTACGAGCAGTACTTC

clone_size: NA
v_call: TRBV6-1
j_call: TRBJ1-2
d_call: NA
cdr3_aa: CASSEAKGDYGYTF
cdr3_nt: TGTGCCAGCAGTGAAGCAAAGGGGGACTATGGCTACACCTTC

clone_size: few
v_call: TRBV6-5
j_call: TRBJ1-6
d_call: TRBD1
cdr3_aa: CASSSETGINSPLHF
cdr3_nt: TGTGCCAGCAGTTCGGAGACAGGGATTAATTCACCCCTCCACTTT

clone_size: NA
v_call: TRBV6-6
j_call: TRBJ2-2
d_call: NA
cdr3_aa: CASRPAGRGVDGELFF
cdr3_nt: TGTGCCAGCCGGCCGGCGGGAAGGGGCGTGGACGGGGAGCTGTTTTTT

clone_size: few
v_call: TRBV13
j_call: TRBJ2-7
d_call: TRBD2
cdr3_aa: CASSLRTSLEQYF
cdr3_nt: TGTGCCAGCAGCTTAAGGACTAGCCTCGAGCAGTACTTC

clone_size: NA
v_call: TRBV6-5
j_call: TRBJ1-5
d_call: NA
cdr3_aa: CASSYSYQGQTPQHF
cdr3_nt: TGTGCCAGCAGTTACTCGTACCAGGGCCAAACGCCCCAGCATTTT

clone_size: NA
v_call: TRBV19
j_call: TRBJ2-7
d_call: TRBD2
cdr3_aa: CASSTRGGNPWNEQYF
cdr3_nt: TGTGCCAGTAGTACCCGGGGGGGTAACCCATGGAACGAGCAGTACTTC

clone_size: NA
v_call: TRBV7-9
j_call: TRBJ1-2
d_call: NA
cdr3_aa: CASSLVLPRYGYTF
cdr3_nt: TGTGCCAGCAGCTTAGTTTTGCCCCGGTATGGCTACACCTTC